The TCR beta chain described here comes from a study of T cells in Graves' hyperthyroidism and ophthalmopathy. Stable Graves' hyperthyroidism meant no ophthalmopathy progression within 18 months. Subjects aged 18 to 65 presented with newly diagnosed hyperthyroidism of less than 2 months' duration. A word on this clonotype: The target antigen is unknown.

Regions amplified from RNA transcripts were the TCR beta CDR3 regions. HTBI primers were employed in a first-round RT-PCR of the TCR CDR3. TCRdb used MiXCR to reprocess the multiplex PCR reads, holding one entry per CDR3 protein. The sample holds hundreds of thousands of distinct CDR3 sequences; more than 15% are singletons and the top ten take 14%. Study observations and caveats: Onset of ophthalmopathy came a median approximately 6 months after the model predicted it.

This CDR3 has 12 residues. Germline V gives CDR1 MGHRA, CDR2 YSYEKL. The germline V and J ends were trimmed by 4 bases and 3 bases, with 7 bases remaining between them. The V gene is TRBV4-1, the J gene TRBJ2-7; D is tentatively TRBD1 or TRBD2 (5 bases each). The clonotype comes from a woman under 30 with Graves' hyperthyroidism. Sequenced sample: blood. The CDR3 DNA follows: TGCGCCAGCAGCCGGGACGGCTACGAGCAGTACTTC. Its translation is CASSRDGYEQYF.